This T cell receptor beta chain comes out of a study of control samples from healthy donors and cancer patients. V shed 4 bases and J shed 5 bases, with 7 bases lying between them. Germline loops: CDR1 SGHDT, CDR2 YYEEEE. This CDR3 region has 12 residues. Assay used: immunoSEQ multiplex PCR; TCRdb lists only in-frame clones, some missing. The sample lists around 150,000 clones; around nine tenths were seen once. This TCR was recovered from a man aged 18-30 years in good health. The rearrangement uses TRBV5-6 and TRBJ1-5; D is uncertain. Sequencing used blood. The CDR3 reads CASSVGDQPQHF. The CDR3 bases are TGTGCCAGCAGCGTAGGAGATCAGCCCCAGCATTTT.